The next 10 T cell receptor beta chains were all read from a single sample in a study of cytomegalovirus exposure and HLA in healthy donors. Primers included in the PCR were 60 Vbeta and 13 Jbeta primers. Sequencing used immunoSEQ multiplex PCR; TCRdb keeps in-frame clones, though not all of them. The table includes about 130,000 clones, approximately 74% detected once. The sequencing sample was made of PBMCs. Receptors originate from a man between 40 and 49 years old in good health and CMV-seropositive.

The chain couples TRBV4-1 to TRBJ1-2; no definite D call. The length of the CDR3 is 15 residues. The germline V and J ends were trimmed by 0 bases and 4 bases, with 12 bases remaining between them. The germline gives CDR1 MGHRA, CDR2 YSYEKL. The CDR3 DNA sequence: TGCGCCAGCAGCCAAGAGATAGCTGAGCCCTATGGCTACACCTTC. It translates to CASSQEIAEPYGYTF.

The rearrangement links TRBV29-1 to TRBJ2-5, with a possible D match to TRBD1 (6 bases). The J call may be faulty, since TRBJ2-7 better matches the DNA end. The CDR3 extends over 13 amino acids. Germline V gene data show CDR1 as SQVTM and CDR2 as ANQGSEA. The CDR3 DNA sequence: TGCAGCGTCGTCCGGACAGATACCTACGAGCAGTACTTC. Its translation: CSVVRTDTYEQYF.

The chain has TRBV12-1 and TRBJ1-6; the table calls TRBD1, which could not be checked here. TRBV12-1 is a pseudogene segment. This CDR3 region has 20 residues. CDR3 sequence (DNA): TGTGCCAGCAGCCCCATCTCCGCCGGGACAGAGATCTCCTATAATTCACCCCTCCACTTT. Protein: CASSPISAGTEISYNSPLHF.

This chain joins TRBV18 and TRBJ1-1, with a possible D match to TRBD1 (5 bases). Germline V gives CDR1 KGHSH, CDR2 LQKENI. Trimming left V 4 bases short and J 2 bases short, with 17 bases between. This CDR3 has 16 amino acids. This chain's CDR3 is CASSQLPPGLNTEAFF. The CDR3 DNA follows: TGTGCCAGCTCACAGTTGCCCCCGGGACTAAACACTGAAGCTTTCTTT. The variable domain in full, completed from reference TRBV18 and TRBJ1-1, reads NAGVMQNPRHLVRRRGQEARLRCSPMKGHSHVYWYRQLPEEGLKFMVYLQKENIIDESGMPKERFSAEFPKEGPSILRIQQVVRGDSAAYFCASSQLPPGLNTEAFFGQGTRLTVV.

This clone showed up just a few times. The rearrangement joins TRBV11-1 to TRBJ2-1, with 7 bases that match TRBD1. V trimming: 7 bases; J trimming: 2 bases; junction bases outside the gene matches: 5. This CDR3 contains 14 residues. Germline V gene sequence: CDR1 SGHAT, CDR2 FQDESV (reference sequence). The DNA for the CDR3 is TGTGCCAGCAACCGACAGGGTGCCTACAATGAGCAGTTCTTC. It encodes CASNRQGAYNEQFF.

The chain combines TRBV9 with TRBJ2-7, with 7 positions matching TRBD1. The CDR3 has 15 amino acids. The V and J ends lost 7 bases and 3 bases, in that order; junction bases with no gene match: 13. Germline-derived CDR1 and CDR2 are SGDLS and YYNGEE. This CDR3 reads CASGPRTGLNYEQYF. For the CDR3, the DNA is TGTGCCAGCGGGCCGAGGACAGGTCTAAACTACGAGCAGTACTTC.

This clone occurred a few times. The chain uses TRBV2 and TRBJ2-7, with D maybe TRBD1 (6 bases). V was shortened by 6 bases and J by 0 bases, with 9 bases between the two germline ends. The V gene's germline CDR1 is SNHLY and CDR2 FYNNEI. This CDR3 has 13 amino acids. The DNA of the CDR3 is TGTGCCAGCAGCTTGGGGGCCTCCTACGAGCAGTACTTC. This codes for CASSLGASYEQYF.

Written as DNA, the CDR3 is TGTGCCAGCAGTTCGGGAGGTCAGCCCCAGCATTTT. Its protein is CASSSGGQPQHF. The J gene is TRBJ1-5, the V gene TRBV28, with unresolved D. V shed 4 bases and J shed 6 bases, with 7 bases lying between them. The germline V gene encodes CDR1 MDHEN and CDR2 SYDVKM. The CDR3 length is 12 residues.

The chain combines TRBV6-5 with TRBJ1-5; TRBD1 agrees at 7 bases. The germline V gene has CDR1 MNHEY and CDR2 SVGAGI. J gave up 4 bases and V 5 bases, and 8 bases lay outside the gene matches. The CDR3 has 15 residues. CDR3 sequence reads: CASSKETGKNQPQHF. As DNA, the CDR3 is TGTGCCAGCAGTAAGGAGACAGGGAAGAATCAGCCCCAGCATTTT.

This clone was detected only a few times. Different DNA sequences within this sample yield the same CDR3. This chain uses TRBV7-8 with TRBJ1-1, with D possibly being TRBD1 (6 bases). CDR1 and CDR2 from the germline V gene are SGHVS and FQNEAQ. The CDR3 sequence is 14 residues long. Trimming shortened V by 0 bases and J by 2 bases, and 7 bases separated the two germline ends. The CDR3 DNA reads TGTGCCAGCAGCTTAGCGGGGACAAACACTGAAGCTTTCTTT. Translation: CASSLAGTNTEAFF.